These T cell receptor beta chains were read from a single sample in a study of somatic mutations in cytotoxic T cells in rheumatoid arthritis. Assay used: immunoSEQ multiplex PCR; TCRdb lists only in-frame clones, some missing. Of about 20,000 clones in the sample, 82% were seen once. Sequencing was performed on CD8+ T cells sorted from blood. The source of these receptors is an adult with rheumatoid arthritis. Both conserved end residues are part of each CDR3. Each record gives: clone size, V gene, CDR3 length, J gene, D gene, CDR3 protein, CDR3 DNA. The D gene is left open where the match is weak. A row's size may be missing; if present it is once, few, many or a size class.

>.|TRBV6-5|13|TRBJ1-2|.
CASSGDGFYGYTF
TGTGCCAGCAGTGGGGACGGATTCTATGGCTACACCTTC
>.|TRBV4-2|15|TRBJ2-7|.
CASSQDWTDPGEQYF
TGTGCCAGCAGCCAAGATTGGACGGACCCCGGGGAGCAGTACTTC
>.|TRBV6-5|15|TRBJ2-1|TRBD2
CASSPGLAIYNEQFF
TGTGCCAGCAGCCCGGGACTAGCGATTTACAATGAGCAGTTCTTC
>.|TRBV6-1|14|TRBJ1-3|.
CASNEWESGNTIYF
TGTGCCAGCAATGAATGGGAATCTGGAAACACCATATATTTT
>.|TRBV18|15|TRBJ2-6|.
CASSPGGPGANVLTF
TGTGCCAGCTCACCAGGGGGGCCTGGGGCCAACGTCCTGACTTTC
>.|TRBV6-1|16|TRBJ1-2|TRBD1
CASSEEEGTANYGYTF
TGTGCCAGCAGTGAAGAGGAAGGGACAGCTAACTATGGCTACACCTTC
>.|TRBV7-9|15|TRBJ1-5|.
CASSAGPGGNQPQHF
TGTGCCAGCAGCGCAGGACCGGGAGGCAATCAGCCCCAGCATTTT
>few|TRBV6-5|13|TRBJ2-7|.
CASRQDRYYEQYF
TGTGCCAGCAGACAAGACAGGTACTACGAGCAGTACTTC
>.|TRBV6-5|15|TRBJ1-5|TRBD1
CASRPGTGMSQPQHF
TGTGCCAGCAGACCCGGGACAGGGATGAGTCAGCCCCAGCATTTT
>.|TRBV6-6|13|TRBJ2-1|.
CASSYSSRVGVVF
TGTGCCAGCAGTTACTCGAGTAGGGTGGGGGTTGTCTTC
>.|TRBV18|17|TRBJ1-2|TRBD1
CASSPLGQGLREYGYTF
TGTGCCAGCTCACCACTCGGACAGGGACTTAGAGAGTATGGCTACACCTTC
>.|TRBV6-5|14|TRBJ2-7|TRBD2
CASSFTSGNYEQYF
TGTGCCAGCAGTTTTACTAGCGGGAACTACGAGCAGTACTTC
>.|TRBV5-1|13|TRBJ2-1|.
CASRGIAWNEQFF
TGCGCCAGCAGGGGGATTGCGTGGAATGAGCAGTTCTTC
>.|TRBV9|16|TRBJ1-2|.
CASSASRTATNYGYTF
TGTGCCAGCAGCGCCTCCAGGACAGCGACTAACTATGGCTACACCTTC
>.|TRBV6-5|15|TRBJ2-7|TRBD1
CASSTRTGGLYEQYF
TGTGCCAGCAGTACGCGGACAGGGGGCTTATACGAGCAGTACTTC
>.|TRBV30|14|TRBJ2-2|.
CAWTLGVNTGELFF
TGTGCCTGGACGTTAGGGGTGAACACCGGGGAGCTGTTTTTT
>.|TRBV14|13|TRBJ2-7|.
CASSQQLGYEQYF
TGTGCCAGCAGCCAGCAATTAGGCTACGAGCAGTACTTC
>.|TRBV4-3|17|TRBJ2-7|.
CASSQDSGNIGSYEQYF
TGCGCCAGCAGCCAAGATTCGGGGAATATAGGGTCCTACGAGCAGTACTTC
>.|TRBV5-5|16|TRBJ2-7|.
CASSLASGSSLYEQYF
TGTGCCAGCAGCTTGGCTTCAGGGTCCAGCTTATACGAGCAGTACTTC
>.|TRBV6-5|15|TRBJ2-7|TRBD2
CASSHPGLAAYEQYF
TGTGCCAGCAGCCACCCCGGACTAGCGGCCTACGAGCAGTACTTC
>.|TRBV15|15|TRBJ1-1|.
CATSRVGEGITEAFF
TGTGCCACCAGCAGAGTAGGGGAGGGGATCACTGAAGCTTTCTTT
>once|TRBV6-1|15|TRBJ2-3|TRBD2
CASSETSGGADTQYF
TGTGCCAGCAGTGAAACTAGCGGGGGGGCAGATACGCAGTATTTT
>.|TRBV15|15|TRBJ2-1|TRBD2
CATSRVSGGYNEQFF
TGTGCCACCAGCAGAGTCAGCGGGGGCTACAATGAGCAGTTCTTC
>.|TRBV5-1|12|TRBJ2-7|.
CASSLGAAEQYF
TGCGCCAGCAGCTTGGGTGCAGCCGAGCAGTACTTC
>.|TRBV18|19|TRBJ1-1|TRBD1
CASSSIFRDRGRVNTEAFF
TGTGCCAGCTCATCAATATTCCGGGACAGGGGGCGGGTGAACACTGAAGCTTTCTTT
>.|TRBV29-1|12|TRBJ2-1|.
CSVEAGYNEQFF
TGCAGCGTTGAGGCAGGGTACAATGAGCAGTTCTTC
>.|TRBV10-3|14|TRBJ1-5|TRBD1
CAIRATGANQPQHF
TGTGCCATCAGGGCGACAGGGGCCAATCAGCCCCAGCATTTT
>.|TRBV2|13|TRBJ2-7|.
CASSDWTVYEQYF
TGTGCCAGCAGTGACTGGACAGTCTACGAGCAGTACTTC
>.|TRBV29-1|14|TRBJ1-1|.
CSVDRQGDSTEAFF
TGCAGCGTTGATCGTCAGGGAGATTCCACTGAAGCTTTCTTT
>.|TRBV12-5|17|TRBJ2-1|TRBD2
CASGLVVLAGVGNEQFF
TGTGCTAGTGGTTTGGTAGTCTTAGCGGGAGTGGGGAATGAGCAGTTCTTC
>.|TRBV7-9|15|TRBJ2-5|.
CASSLAGGRRETQYF
TGTGCCAGCAGCTTAGCCGGGGGGCGCCGGGAGACCCAGTACTTC
>.|TRBV7-9|13|TRBJ2-7|.
CASSLMGHYEQYF
TGTGCCAGCAGCTTAATGGGACACTACGAGCAGTACTTC
>.|TRBV27|13|TRBJ1-3|.
CASFSFSGNTIYF
TGTGCCAGCTTTAGCTTCTCTGGAAACACCATATATTTT
>once|TRBV11-1|12|TRBJ1-6|.
CASSLEGAPLHF
TGTGCCAGCAGCTTAGAAGGTGCACCCCTCCACTTT
>.|TRBV4-1|19|TRBJ1-1|TRBD1
CASSQESVPAGGLNTEAFF
TGCGCCAGCAGCCAAGAGTCAGTTCCGGCAGGGGGCCTGAACACTGAAGCTTTCTTT
>.|TRBV7-8|15|TRBJ1-1|.
CASSLVGGMNTEAFF
TGTGCCAGCAGCTTAGTAGGGGGTATGAACACTGAAGCTTTCTTT
>.|TRBV6-6|14|TRBJ2-3|TRBD2
CAALAGGYTDTQYF
TGTGCAGCACTAGCGGGGGGATACACAGATACGCAGTATTTT
>.|TRBV4-3|15|TRBJ1-1|.
CASSQDEGLNTEAFF
TGCGCCAGCAGCCAAGACGAGGGATTGAACACTGAAGCTTTCTTT
>.|TRBV15|15|TRBJ2-1|.
CATSKDSNPYNEQFF
TGTGCCACCAGCAAAGACAGCAACCCCTACAATGAGCAGTTCTTC
>.|TRBV11-3|15|TRBJ2-5|.
CASSLGGGYQETQYF
TGTGCCAGCAGCTTAGGAGGCGGCTATCAAGAGACCCAGTACTTC
>.|TRBV19|16|TRBJ1-5|.
CASNLGVGDGFQPQHF
TGTGCCAGTAATTTGGGGGTGGGAGACGGTTTTCAGCCCCAGCATTTT
>.|TRBV27|16|TRBJ1-1|.
CASSSGPQRWSAEAFF
TGTGCCAGCAGTTCCGGTCCCCAAAGGTGGTCGGCTGAAGCTTTCTTT
>.|TRBV19|15|TRBJ1-5|.
CASKQSTLFPQPQHF
TGTGCCAGTAAGCAATCCACCCTGTTCCCCCAGCCCCAGCATTTT
>.|TRBV2|11|TRBJ1-1|.
CANLQNTEAFF
TGTGCCAACTTGCAGAACACTGAAGCTTTCTTT
>.|TRBV4-1|15|TRBJ2-1|TRBD1
CASSFRDRGIDEQFF
TGCGCCAGCAGCTTCCGGGACAGGGGAATTGATGAGCAGTTCTTC
>few|TRBV4-3|18|TRBJ1-1|.
CASSQDLSEGPMNTEAFF
TGCGCCAGCAGCCAAGACCTATCCGAGGGTCCCATGAACACTGAAGCTTTCTTT
>.|TRBV6-5|11|TRBJ2-1|.
CASGQYNEQFF
TGTGCCAGCGGACAGTACAATGAGCAGTTCTTC